This T cell receptor beta chain is from a study of blood T cell repertoires in COVID-19. In the study overall: Acute-phase and convalescent COVID-19 samples originated in the United States, Italy and Spain. PBMCs, B-cell-depleted T cells, or T cells were the source of the cDNA or gDNA that made up the material.

Trimming stripped 2 bases from V and 3 bases from J, with 10 bases between. Germline V gene data show CDR1 as SGHTA and CDR2 as FQGNSA. CDR3 size: 14 residues. Authors' processing steps: For nucleated cells, counts were estimated from reference gene primer amplification. Profiled with immunoSEQ multiplex PCR; TCRdb holds only in-frame clones, not every one. V, J and clone size are those of that table, while D and trimming were read from the DNA. The repertoire has a few hundred thousand clones, around four fifths of them found once; the top ten carry around 18%. The chain uses TRBV7-2 and TRBJ2-5; D is perhaps TRBD2 (6 bases). This sequence was found in a woman aged 80 or over with active or convalescent COVID-19. Sequencing used peripheral blood. The CDR3 region has the DNA TGTGCCAGCAGCTTACGCGGGAACGAAGAGACCCAGTACTTC. It encodes CASSLRGNEETQYF.